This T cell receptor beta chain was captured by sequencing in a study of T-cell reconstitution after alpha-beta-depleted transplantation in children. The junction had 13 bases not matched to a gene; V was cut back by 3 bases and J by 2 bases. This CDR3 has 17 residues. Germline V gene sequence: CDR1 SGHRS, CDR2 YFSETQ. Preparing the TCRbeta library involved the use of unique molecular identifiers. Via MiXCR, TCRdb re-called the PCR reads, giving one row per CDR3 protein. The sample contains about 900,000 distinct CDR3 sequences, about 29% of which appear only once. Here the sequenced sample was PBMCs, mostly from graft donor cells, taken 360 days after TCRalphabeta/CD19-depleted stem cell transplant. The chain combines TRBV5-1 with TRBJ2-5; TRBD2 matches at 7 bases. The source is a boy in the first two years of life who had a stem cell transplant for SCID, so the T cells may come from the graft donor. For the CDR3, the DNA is TGCGCCAGCAGCTGGGGGGTCCTAGCGGATACACAAGAGACCCAGTACTTC. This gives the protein CASSWGVLADTQETQYF.